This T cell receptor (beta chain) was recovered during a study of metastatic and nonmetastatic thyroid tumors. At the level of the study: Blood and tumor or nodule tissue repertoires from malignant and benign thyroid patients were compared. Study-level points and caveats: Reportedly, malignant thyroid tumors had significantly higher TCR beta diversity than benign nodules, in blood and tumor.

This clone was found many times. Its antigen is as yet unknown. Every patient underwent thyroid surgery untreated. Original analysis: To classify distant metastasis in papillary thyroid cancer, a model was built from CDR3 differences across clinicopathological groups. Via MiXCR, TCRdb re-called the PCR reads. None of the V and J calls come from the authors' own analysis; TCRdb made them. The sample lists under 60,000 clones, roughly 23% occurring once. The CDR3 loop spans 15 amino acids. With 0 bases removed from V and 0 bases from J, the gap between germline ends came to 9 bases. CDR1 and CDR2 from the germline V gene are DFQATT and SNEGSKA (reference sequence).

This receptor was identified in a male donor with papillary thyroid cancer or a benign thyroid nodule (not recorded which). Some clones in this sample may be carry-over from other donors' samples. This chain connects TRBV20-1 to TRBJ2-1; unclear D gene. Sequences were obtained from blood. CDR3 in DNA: TGCAGTGCTAGAGACCCGTCCGTCTCCTACAATGAGCAGTTCTTC. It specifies CSARDPSVSYNEQFF.